This T cell receptor (beta chain) was identified in a study of read filtering for tumor transcriptome and immune sequencing. In the study overall: RNA-seq yielded only roughly 75 to 1273 TCR reads, IR-seq about 3.5 to 10.27 million.

The ends were cut back, 0 bases at V and 4 bases at J, with 10 bases in the middle. Germline V gene sequence: CDR1 SGHRS, CDR2 YFSETQ. This CDR3 contains 14 residues. Study observations and caveats: The CD138-negative fraction was mixed bone marrow immune cells, not pure T cells. Compared with RNA-seq, IR-seq gave much higher clonotype depth and reliability. IR-seq and RNA-seq agreed better without single-read clonotypes.

This clonotype was detected many times. Its specificity is unknown. The library was built from roughly 400 ng RNA with molecular barcoded adaptors for alpha/delta and beta/gamma chains. TCRdb re-called the reads through MiXCR, storing one row per CDR3 protein. The data contain 20,000 to 25,000 distinct CDR3 sequences, roughly an eighth of them singletons. Sequences were obtained from a population of CD138-negative cells sorted from bone marrow. The J gene is TRBJ2-5, the V gene TRBV5-1; D not resolved. The TCR originated in a donor aged 40 or over with multiple myeloma. The chain's CDR3 is CASSLGPAGETQYF. As DNA, the CDR3 is TGCGCCAGCAGCTTGGGTCCGGCTGGAGAGACCCAGTACTTC.